This section outlines one T cell receptor (beta chain) sequence together with its context. Antigen: not known. The data are from a study of cytomegalovirus exposure and HLA in healthy donors. Study-level findings and limits: Despite most TCR sequences being rare, some public TCRs occurred in many donors. Accurate prediction of most subjects' HLA-A and HLA-B alleles from TCR beta sequences was reported. About 87% or about 30% of the time was how often most TCR beta V segments were productive, according to an earlier analysis. The study flagged roughly 150 TCR beta chains as cytomegalovirus-associated.

The V gene end was trimmed by 5 bases and the J gene end by 6 bases; junction bases not matched to a gene: 5. The CDR3 runs 14 residues. Germline CDR1 SGHNT, CDR2 YYREEE (reference sequence). The PCR employed 60 Vbeta primers together with 13 Jbeta primers. TCRdb's copy holds only in-frame clones and misses some; the assay was immunoSEQ multiplex PCR. The sample holds around 180,000 clones; approximately 80% are singletons and the top ten take more than 1%. The TCR comes from a boy younger than 10 in good health and CMV-seronegative. The chain is built from TRBV5-4 and TRBJ1-6, with TRBD1 matching 7 bases. The specimen was PBMCs. In DNA form, the CDR3 reads TGTGCCAGCAGGGCCGGGACAGCTAATTCACCCCTCCACTTT. Amino acids: CASRAGTANSPLHF.